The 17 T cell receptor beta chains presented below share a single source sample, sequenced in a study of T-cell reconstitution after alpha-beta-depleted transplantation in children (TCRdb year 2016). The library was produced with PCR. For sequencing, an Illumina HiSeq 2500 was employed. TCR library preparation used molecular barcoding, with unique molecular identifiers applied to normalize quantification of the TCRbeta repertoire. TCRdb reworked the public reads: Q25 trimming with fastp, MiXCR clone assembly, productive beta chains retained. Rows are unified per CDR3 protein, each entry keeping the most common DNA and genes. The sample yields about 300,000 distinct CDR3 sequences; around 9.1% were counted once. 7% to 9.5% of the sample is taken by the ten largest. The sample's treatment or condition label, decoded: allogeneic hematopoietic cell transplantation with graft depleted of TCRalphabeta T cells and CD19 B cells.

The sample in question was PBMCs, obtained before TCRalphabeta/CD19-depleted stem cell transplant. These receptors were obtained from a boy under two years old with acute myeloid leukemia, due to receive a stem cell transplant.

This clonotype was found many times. CDR3 sequence reads: CASSSGHRETQYF. DNA for the CDR3: TGTGCCAGCAGTTCGGGACATCGGGAGACCCAGTACTTC. This chain joins TRBV11-2 and TRBJ2-5, with a tentative D call TRBD1 (6 bases). Germline V gene sequence: CDR1 SGHAT, CDR2 FQNNGV. V lost 6 bases, J lost 5 bases, and 13 bases lay in between. The CDR3 contains 13 residues.

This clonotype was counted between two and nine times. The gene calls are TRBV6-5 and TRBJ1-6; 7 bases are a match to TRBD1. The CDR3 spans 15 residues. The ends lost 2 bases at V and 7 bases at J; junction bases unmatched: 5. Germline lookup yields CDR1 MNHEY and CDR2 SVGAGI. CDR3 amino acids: CASSYEGAINSPLHF. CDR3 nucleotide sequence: TGTGCCAGCAGTTACGAGGGGGCAATAAATTCACCCCTCCACTTT.

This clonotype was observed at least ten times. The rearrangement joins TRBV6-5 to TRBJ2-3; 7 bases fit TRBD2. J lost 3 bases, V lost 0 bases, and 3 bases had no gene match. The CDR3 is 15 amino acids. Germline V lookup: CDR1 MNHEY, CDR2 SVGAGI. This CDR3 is CASSYSQGGTDTQYF. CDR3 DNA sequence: TGTGCCAGCAGTTACTCCCAGGGAGGGACAGATACGCAGTATTTT.

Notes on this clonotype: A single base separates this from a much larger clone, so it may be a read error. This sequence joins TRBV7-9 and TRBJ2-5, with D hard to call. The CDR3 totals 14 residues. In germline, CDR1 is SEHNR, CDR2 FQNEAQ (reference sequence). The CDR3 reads CASSLTGPPETQNF. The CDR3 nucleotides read TGTGCCAGCAGCTTAACCGGGCCCCCGGAGACCCAGAACTTC.

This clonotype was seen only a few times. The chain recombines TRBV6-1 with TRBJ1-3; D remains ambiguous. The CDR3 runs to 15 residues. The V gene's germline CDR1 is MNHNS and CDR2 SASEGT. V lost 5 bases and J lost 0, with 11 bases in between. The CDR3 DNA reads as TGTGCCAGCAGTCGTACCATTAGCTCTGGAAACACCATATATTTT. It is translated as CASSRTISSGNTIYF.

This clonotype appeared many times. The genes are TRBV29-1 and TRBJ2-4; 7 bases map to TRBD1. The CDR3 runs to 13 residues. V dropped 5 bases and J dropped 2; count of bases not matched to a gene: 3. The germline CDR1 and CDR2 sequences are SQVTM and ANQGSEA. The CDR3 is CSVPGGTKNIQYF. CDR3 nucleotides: TGCAGCGTTCCAGGGGGAACCAAAAACATTCAGTACTTC. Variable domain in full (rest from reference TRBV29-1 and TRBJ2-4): SAVISQKPSRDICQRGTSLTIQCQVDSQVTMMFWYRQQPGQSLTLIATANQGSEATYESGFVIDKFPISRPNLTFSTLTVSNMSPEDSSIYLCSVPGGTKNIQYFGAGTRLSVL.

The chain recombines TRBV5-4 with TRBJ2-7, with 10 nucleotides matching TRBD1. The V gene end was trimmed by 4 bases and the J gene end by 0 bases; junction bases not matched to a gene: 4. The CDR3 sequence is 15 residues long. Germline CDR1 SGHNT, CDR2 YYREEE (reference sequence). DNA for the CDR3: TGTGCCAGCAGCCCCGGGACAGGGGTCTCCTACGAGCAGTACTTC. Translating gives CASSPGTGVSYEQYF.

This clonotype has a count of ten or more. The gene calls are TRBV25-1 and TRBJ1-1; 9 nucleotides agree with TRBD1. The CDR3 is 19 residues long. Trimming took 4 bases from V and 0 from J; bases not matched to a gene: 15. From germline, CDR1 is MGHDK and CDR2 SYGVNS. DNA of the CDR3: TGTGCCAGCAGTGGACCAATGGACAGGGGTTTCCGCATGAACACTGAAGCTTTCTTT. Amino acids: CASSGPMDRGFRMNTEAFF. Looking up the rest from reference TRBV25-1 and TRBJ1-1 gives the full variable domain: EADIYQTPRYLVIGTGKKITLECSQTMGHDKMYWYQQDPGMELHLIHYSYGVNSTEKGDLSSESTVSRIRTEHFPLTLESARPSHTSQYLCASSGPMDRGFRMNTEAFFGQGTRLTVV.

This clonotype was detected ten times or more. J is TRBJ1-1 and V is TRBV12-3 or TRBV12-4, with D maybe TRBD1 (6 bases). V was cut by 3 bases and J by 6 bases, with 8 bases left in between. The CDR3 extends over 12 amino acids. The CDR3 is CASSLGHPEAFF. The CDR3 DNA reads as TGTGCCAGCAGTTTGGGACACCCTGAAGCTTTCTTT.

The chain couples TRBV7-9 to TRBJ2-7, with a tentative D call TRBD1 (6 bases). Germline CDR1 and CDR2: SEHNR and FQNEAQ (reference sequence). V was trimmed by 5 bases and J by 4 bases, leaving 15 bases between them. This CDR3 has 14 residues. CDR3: CASSGRGSRYEQYF. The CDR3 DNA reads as TGTGCCAGCAGCGGCAGGGGTTCTCGTTACGAGCAGTACTTC.

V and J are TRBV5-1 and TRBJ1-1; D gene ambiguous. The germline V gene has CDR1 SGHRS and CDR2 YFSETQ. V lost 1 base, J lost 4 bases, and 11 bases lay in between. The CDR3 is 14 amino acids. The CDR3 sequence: CASSLRPAGTEAFF. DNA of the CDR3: TGCGCCAGCAGCTTGAGGCCCGCGGGCACTGAAGCTTTCTTT.

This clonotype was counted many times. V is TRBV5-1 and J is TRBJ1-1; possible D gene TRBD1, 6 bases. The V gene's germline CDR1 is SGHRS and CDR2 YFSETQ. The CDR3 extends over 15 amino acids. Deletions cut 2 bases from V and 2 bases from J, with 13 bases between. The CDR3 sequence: CASSFEDSLNTEAFF. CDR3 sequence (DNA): TGCGCCAGCAGCTTTGAGGACAGTTTAAACACTGAAGCTTTCTTT.

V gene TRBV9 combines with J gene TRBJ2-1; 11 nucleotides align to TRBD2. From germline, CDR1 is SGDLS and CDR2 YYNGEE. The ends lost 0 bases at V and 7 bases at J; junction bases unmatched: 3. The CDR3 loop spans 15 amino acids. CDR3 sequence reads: CASSVVSSGGNEQFF. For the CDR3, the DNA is TGTGCCAGCAGCGTAGTGTCTAGCGGGGGGAATGAGCAGTTCTTC.

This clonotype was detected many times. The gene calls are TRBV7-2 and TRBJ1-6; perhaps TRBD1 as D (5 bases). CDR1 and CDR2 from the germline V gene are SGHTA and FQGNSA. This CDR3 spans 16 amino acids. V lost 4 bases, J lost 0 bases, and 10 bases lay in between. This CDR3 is CASSWGKSSYNSPLHF. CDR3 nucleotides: TGTGCCAGCAGCTGGGGCAAGAGCTCCTATAATTCACCCCTCCACTTT.

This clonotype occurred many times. CDR3 DNA sequence: TGTGCCAGCAGCTCCGGACACCGCACAGATACGCAGTATTTT. This sequence encodes CASSSGHRTDTQYF. The V call is TRBV5-5, the J call TRBJ2-3; the D gene is possibly TRBD1 (5 bases). Trimming removed 3 bases at V and 1 base at J, with 9 bases between. CDR3 length equals 14 residues. The germline gives CDR1 SGHKS, CDR2 YYEKEE (reference sequence).

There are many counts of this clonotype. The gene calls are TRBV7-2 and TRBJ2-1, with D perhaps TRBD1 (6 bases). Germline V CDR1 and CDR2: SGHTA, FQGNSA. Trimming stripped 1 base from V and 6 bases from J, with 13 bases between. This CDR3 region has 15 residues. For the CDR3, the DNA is TGTGCCAGCAGCTTAGTGGGGGCAGGGTCCAATGAGCAGTTCTTC. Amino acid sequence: CASSLVGAGSNEQFF.

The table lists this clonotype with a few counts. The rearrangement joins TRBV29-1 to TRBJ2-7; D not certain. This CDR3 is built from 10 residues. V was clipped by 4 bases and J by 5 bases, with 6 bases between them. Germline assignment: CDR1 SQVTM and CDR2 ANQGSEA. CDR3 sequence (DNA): TGCAGCGTTGTCTGGAACGAGCAGTACTTC. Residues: CSVVWNEQYF.